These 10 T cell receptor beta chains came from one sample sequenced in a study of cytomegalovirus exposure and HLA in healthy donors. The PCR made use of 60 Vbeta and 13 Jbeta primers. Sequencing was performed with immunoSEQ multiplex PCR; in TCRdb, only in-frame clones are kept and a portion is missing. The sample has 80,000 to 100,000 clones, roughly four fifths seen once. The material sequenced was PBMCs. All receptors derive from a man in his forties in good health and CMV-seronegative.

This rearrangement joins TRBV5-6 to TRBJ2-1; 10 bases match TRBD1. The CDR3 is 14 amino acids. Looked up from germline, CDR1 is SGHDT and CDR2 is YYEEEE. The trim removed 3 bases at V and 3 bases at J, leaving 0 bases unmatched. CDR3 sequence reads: CASSWDRGYNEQFF. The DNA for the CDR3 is TGTGCCAGCAGCTGGGACAGGGGCTACAATGAGCAGTTCTTC.

In DNA, the CDR3 is TGTGCCAGCAGTGAAGGTGGGACAGGACCCTACGAGCAGTACTTC. It translates to CASSEGGTGPYEQYF. This chain joins TRBV6-1 and TRBJ2-7; 8 bases align to TRBD1. The CDR3 spans 15 residues. Germline V CDR1 and CDR2: MNHNS, SASEGT. The trim removed 1 base at V and 2 bases at J, leaving 4 bases unmatched.

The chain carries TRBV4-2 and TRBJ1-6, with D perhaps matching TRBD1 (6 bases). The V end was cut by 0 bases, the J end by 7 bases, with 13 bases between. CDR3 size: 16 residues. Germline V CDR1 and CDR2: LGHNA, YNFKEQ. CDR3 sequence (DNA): TGTGCCAGCAGCCAAGATATAGGGACACCGAATTCACCCCTCCACTTT. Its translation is CASSQDIGTPNSPLHF.

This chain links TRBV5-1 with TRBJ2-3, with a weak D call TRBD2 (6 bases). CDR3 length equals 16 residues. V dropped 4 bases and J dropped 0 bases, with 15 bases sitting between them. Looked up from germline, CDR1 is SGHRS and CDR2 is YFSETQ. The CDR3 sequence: CASSTLASSSTDTQYF. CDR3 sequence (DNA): TGCGCCAGCAGCACACTAGCCAGCTCTAGCACAGATACGCAGTATTTT. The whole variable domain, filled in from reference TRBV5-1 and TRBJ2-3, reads KAGVTQTPRYLIKTRGQQVTLSCSPISGHRSVSWYQQTPGQGLQFLFEYFSETQRNKGNFPGRFSGRQFSNSRSEMNVSTLELGDSALYLCASSTLASSSTDTQYFGPGTRLTVL.

CDR3 nucleotide sequence: TGCGCCAGCAGCCAAAGTGCGGGACAGGGGACCTTCGAGCAGTACTTC. Translating gives CASSQSAGQGTFEQYF. The J gene is TRBJ2-7, the V gene TRBV4-1, with 10 bases that match TRBD1. Germline trimming cut 2 bases from V and 6 bases from J; bases unmatched to any gene: 10. Germline loops: CDR1 MGHRA, CDR2 YSYEKL. The CDR3 spans 16 residues.

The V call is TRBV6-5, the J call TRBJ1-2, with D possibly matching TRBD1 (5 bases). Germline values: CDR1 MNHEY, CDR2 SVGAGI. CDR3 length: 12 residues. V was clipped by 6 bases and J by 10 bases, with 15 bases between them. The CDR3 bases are TGTGCCAGCAGCCCGGACATCTTGGACTACACCTTC. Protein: CASSPDILDYTF.

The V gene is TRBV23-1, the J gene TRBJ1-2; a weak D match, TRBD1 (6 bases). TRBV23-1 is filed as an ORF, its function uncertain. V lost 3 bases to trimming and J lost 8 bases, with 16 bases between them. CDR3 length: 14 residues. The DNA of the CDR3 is TGCGCCAGCAGTCAGTTACAGGGTCAGGGGGGCTACACCTTC. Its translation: CASSQLQGQGGYTF.

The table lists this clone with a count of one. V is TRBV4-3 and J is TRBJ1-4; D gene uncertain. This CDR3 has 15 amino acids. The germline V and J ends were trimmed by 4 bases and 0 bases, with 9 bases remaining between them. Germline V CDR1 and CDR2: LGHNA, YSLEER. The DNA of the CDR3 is TGCGCCAGCAGCCCCCTCGGGGCAACTAATGAAAAACTGTTTTTT. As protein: CASSPLGATNEKLFF.

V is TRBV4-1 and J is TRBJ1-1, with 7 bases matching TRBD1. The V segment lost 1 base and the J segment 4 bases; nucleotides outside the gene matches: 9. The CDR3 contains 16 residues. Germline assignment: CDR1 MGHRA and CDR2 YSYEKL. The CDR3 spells CASSQGDRARSTEAFF. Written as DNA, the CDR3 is TGCGCCAGCAGCCAAGGAGACAGGGCGAGGAGCACTGAAGCTTTCTTT.

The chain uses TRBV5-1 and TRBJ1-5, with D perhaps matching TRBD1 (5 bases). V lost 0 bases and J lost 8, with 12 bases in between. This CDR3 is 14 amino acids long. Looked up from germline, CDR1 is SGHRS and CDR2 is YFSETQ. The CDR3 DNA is TGCGCCAGCAGCTTGGGCGAGTCCAGGGAGCCCCAGCATTTT. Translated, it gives CASSLGESREPQHF.